This TCR beta chain was identified during a study of OX40 agonist ivuxolimab in advanced cancers. Only in-frame clones appear in the TCRdb table, and some are missing; sequencing was by immunoSEQ multiplex PCR. The sample includes approximately 100,000 clones, about 92% of them seen just once. Per germline, CDR1 MDHEN and CDR2 SYDVKM. V dropped 6 bases and J dropped 6; count of bases not matched to a gene: 5. The CDR3 is 13 residues long. This clonotype was sampled from an adult with an advanced solid tumor such as melanoma, head and neck, liver or kidney cancer. The chain couples TRBV28 to TRBJ2-4, with 7 bases identical to TRBD1. Sequencing was performed on CD4+ or CD8+ T cells sorted from blood, taken in a trial of the OX40 agonist ivuxolimab. The CDR3 DNA is TGTGCCAGCAGAGGGACAGCAGGAAACATTCAGTACTTC. It specifies CASRGTAGNIQYF.